This T cell receptor beta chain was sequenced for a study of T cell responses to AZD1222 COVID-19 vaccine. Study as a whole: Recipients boosted at about 4 weeks or about 12 weeks are pooled. Findings and caveats of the study: Spike-spanning, vaccine-associated CD4 TCRs were dominant at 160-218 and 743-854. Vaccination with two AZD1222 doses was followed by a rise in Spike-specific TCR breadth and depth. In a largely white British group with more females than males, clonal diversity was possibly underestimated.

Assay: immunoSEQ multiplex PCR; the TCRdb copy retains only in-frame clones and omits some. The repertoire holds approximately 110,000 clones, with around nine tenths as singletons. As for this clone: The antigen remains unidentified.

V was clipped by 4 bases and J by 3 bases, with 19 bases between them. CDR1 SGHRS and CDR2 YFSETQ come from the germline V gene. The CDR3 has 17 residues. The sequence was collected from an adult in good health. The chain joins TRBV5-1 to TRBJ1-4; D may be TRBD1 (6 bases). The source material was peripheral blood, sampled on day 0 of AZD1222 vaccination. The CDR3 coding sequence is TGCGCCAGCAGCCTCAGAGGGGGGGCAGCGTCTAATGAAAAACTGTTTTTT. Encoded protein: CASSLRGGAASNEKLFF.